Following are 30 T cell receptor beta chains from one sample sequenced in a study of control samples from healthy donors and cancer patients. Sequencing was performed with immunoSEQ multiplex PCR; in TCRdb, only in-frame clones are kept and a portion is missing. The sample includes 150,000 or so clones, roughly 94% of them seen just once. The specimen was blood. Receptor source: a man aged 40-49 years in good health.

The CDR3 is CASSYRTGRTEAFF. The CDR3, as DNA: TGTGCCAGCAGTTATAGGACAGGGAGGACTGAAGCTTTCTTT. The rearrangement links TRBV6-6 to TRBJ1-1; the match to TRBD1 covers 8 bases. The CDR3 totals 14 residues. With V trimmed by 3 bases and J by 5 bases, 5 bases remained unmatched. CDR1 and CDR2 from the germline V gene are MNHNY and SVGAGI (reference sequence).

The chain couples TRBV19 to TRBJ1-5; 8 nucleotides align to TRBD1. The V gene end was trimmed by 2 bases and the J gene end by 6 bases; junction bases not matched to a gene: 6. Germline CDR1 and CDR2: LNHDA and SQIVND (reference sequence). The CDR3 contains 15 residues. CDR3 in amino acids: CASSILAGGGQPQHF. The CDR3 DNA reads TGTGCCAGTAGTATACTGGCAGGGGGCGGTCAGCCCCAGCATTTT.

The DNA of the CDR3 is TGTGCCAGCAGGTACAGGGGGCTGAATGAAAAACTGTTTTTT. Translating gives CASRYRGLNEKLFF. The rearrangement uses TRBV2 and TRBJ1-4; TRBD1 matches 9 bases. CDR1 SNHLY and CDR2 FYNNEI come from the germline V gene. Trimming at V came to 6 bases and at J to 5 bases, leaving 4 bases not matched to a gene. The CDR3 length is 14 residues.

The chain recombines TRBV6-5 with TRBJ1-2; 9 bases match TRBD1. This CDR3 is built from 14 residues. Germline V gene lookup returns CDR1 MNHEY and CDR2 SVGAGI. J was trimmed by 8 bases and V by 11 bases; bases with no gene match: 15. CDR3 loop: CAAGRTGEAKGYTF. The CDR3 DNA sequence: TGTGCCGCGGGGAGGACAGGGGAAGCAAAGGGCTACACCTTC.

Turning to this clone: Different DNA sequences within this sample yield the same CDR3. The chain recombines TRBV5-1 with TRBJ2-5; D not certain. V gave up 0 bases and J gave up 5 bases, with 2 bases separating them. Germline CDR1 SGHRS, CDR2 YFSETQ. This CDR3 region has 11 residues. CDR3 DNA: TGCGCCAGCAGCTTGGACGAGACCCAGTACTTC. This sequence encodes CASSLDETQYF.

The CDR3 coding sequence is TGTGCCAGCAGCTACAATATTCGGGCGGTGAACACCGGGGAGCTGTTTTTT. This gives the protein CASSYNIRAVNTGELFF. This chain joins TRBV7-4 and TRBJ2-2, with D uncertain. The germline V gene encodes CDR1 SGHVT and CDR2 SQSDAQ. V was pared by 4 bases and J by 1 base, with 16 bases between. The CDR3 spans 17 residues.

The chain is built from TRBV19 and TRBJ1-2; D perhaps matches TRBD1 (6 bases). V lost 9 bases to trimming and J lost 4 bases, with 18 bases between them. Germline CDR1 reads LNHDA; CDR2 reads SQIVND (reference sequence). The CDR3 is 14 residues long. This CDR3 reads CASLRRGAGYGYTF. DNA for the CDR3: TGTGCCAGCCTCAGGAGGGGGGCAGGCTATGGCTACACCTTC.

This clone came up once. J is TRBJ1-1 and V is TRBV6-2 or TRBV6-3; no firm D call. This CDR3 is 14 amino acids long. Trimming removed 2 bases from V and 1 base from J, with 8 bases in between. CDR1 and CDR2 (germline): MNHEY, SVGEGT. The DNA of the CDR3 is TGTGCCAGCAGTTACATTCAGAAGAACACTGAAGCTTTCTTT. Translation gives CASSYIQKNTEAFF.

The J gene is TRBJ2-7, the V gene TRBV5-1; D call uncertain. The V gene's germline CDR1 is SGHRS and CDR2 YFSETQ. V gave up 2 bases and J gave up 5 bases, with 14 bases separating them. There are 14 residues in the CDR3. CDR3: CASSFRSSLDEQYF. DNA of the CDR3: TGCGCCAGCAGCTTCAGAAGTAGTCTCGACGAGCAGTACTTC.

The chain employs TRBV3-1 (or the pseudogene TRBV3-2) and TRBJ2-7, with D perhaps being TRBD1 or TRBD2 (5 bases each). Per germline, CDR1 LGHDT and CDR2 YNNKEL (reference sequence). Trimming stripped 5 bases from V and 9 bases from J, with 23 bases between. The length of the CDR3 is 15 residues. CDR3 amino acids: CASSSTRDRAPAQYF. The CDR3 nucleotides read TGTGCCAGCAGCTCCACCCGGGACCGGGCACCGGCGCAGTACTTC.

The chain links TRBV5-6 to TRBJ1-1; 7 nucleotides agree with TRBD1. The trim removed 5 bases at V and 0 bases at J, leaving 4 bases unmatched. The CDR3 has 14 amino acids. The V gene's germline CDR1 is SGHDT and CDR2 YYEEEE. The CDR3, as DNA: TGTGCCAGCAGTACCCAGGGGGTGAACACTGAAGCTTTCTTT. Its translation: CASSTQGVNTEAFF.

The CDR3 DNA reads TGCGCCAGCAGCTTGGCGGGGGGGGGACGTTACAATGAGCAGTTCTTC. Its translation is CASSLAGGGRYNEQFF. V is TRBV5-1 and J is TRBJ2-1, with 8 bases lining up with TRBD2. After removal of 0 bases from V and 4 bases from J, the junction contained 6 bases not matched to a gene. This CDR3 has 16 amino acids. The germline V gene has CDR1 SGHRS and CDR2 YFSETQ.

Here the CDR3 DNA reads TGTGCCAGCAGCTTTTCTAATAATGAAAAACTGTTTTTT. Amino acids: CASSFSNNEKLFF. The V gene is TRBV27, the J gene TRBJ1-4; no clear D. Trimming shortened V by 6 bases and J by 4 bases, and 9 bases separated the two germline ends. Germline lookup yields CDR1 MNHEY and CDR2 SMNVEV (reference sequence). The CDR3 runs to 13 residues.

Here the CDR3 reads CASSLVAPPGQPQHF. As DNA, the CDR3 is TGTGCCAGCAGCTTAGTGGCGCCCCCAGGGCAGCCCCAGCATTTT. The V call is TRBV11-3, the J call TRBJ1-5; TRBD1 might be the D (5 bases). Trimming took off 1 base at V and 7 bases at J, with 14 bases between the two ends. CDR1 SGHNT and CDR2 YENEEA come from the germline V gene. This CDR3 region has 15 residues. Combining the CDR3 with reference TRBV11-3 and TRBJ1-5 gives the whole variable domain EAGVVQSPRYKIIEKKQPVAFWCNPISGHNTLYWYLQNLGQGPELLIRYENEEAVDDSQLPKDRFSAERLKGVDSTLKIQPAELGDSAVYLCASSLVAPPGQPQHFGDGTRLSIL.

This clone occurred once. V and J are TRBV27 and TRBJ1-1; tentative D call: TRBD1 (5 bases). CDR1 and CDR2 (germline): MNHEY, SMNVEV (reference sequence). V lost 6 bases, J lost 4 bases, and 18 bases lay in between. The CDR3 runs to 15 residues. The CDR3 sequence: CASSLTPGIGTEAFF. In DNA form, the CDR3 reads TGTGCCAGCAGCCTAACTCCAGGGATAGGCACTGAAGCTTTCTTT.

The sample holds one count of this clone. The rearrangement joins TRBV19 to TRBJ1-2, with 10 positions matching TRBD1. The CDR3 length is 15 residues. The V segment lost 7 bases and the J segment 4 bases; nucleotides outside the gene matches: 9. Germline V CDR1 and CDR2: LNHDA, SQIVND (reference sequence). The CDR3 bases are TGTGCCAGTACCGCCGGGACAGGGGCGGGCTATGGCTACACCTTC. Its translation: CASTAGTGAGYGYTF.

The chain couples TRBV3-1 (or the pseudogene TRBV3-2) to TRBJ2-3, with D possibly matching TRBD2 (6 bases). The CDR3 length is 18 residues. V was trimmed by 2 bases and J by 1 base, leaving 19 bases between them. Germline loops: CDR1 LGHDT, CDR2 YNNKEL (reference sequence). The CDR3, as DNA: TGTGCCAGCAGCCAACAGCGGGTCAAGGTAGGGGGCACAGATACGCAGTATTTT. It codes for CASSQQRVKVGGTDTQYF.

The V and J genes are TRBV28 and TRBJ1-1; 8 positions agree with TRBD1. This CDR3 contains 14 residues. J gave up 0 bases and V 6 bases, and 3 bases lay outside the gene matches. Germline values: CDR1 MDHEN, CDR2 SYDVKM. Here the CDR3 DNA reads TGTGCCAGCAGAACGGACAGGGTGAACACTGAAGCTTTCTTT. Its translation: CASRTDRVNTEAFF.

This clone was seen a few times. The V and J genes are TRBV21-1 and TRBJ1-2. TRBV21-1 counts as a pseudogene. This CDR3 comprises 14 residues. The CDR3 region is CASSKGRDYYGYTF. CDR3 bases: TGTGCCAGCAGCAAAGGCAGGGACTACTATGGCTACACCTTC.

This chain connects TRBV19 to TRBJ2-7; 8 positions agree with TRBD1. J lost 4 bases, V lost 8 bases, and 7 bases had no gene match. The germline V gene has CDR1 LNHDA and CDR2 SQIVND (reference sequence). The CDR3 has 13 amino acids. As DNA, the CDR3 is TGTGCCAGTTCCTCAGGGGGCCAATACGAGCAGTACTTC. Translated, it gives CASSSGGQYEQYF.

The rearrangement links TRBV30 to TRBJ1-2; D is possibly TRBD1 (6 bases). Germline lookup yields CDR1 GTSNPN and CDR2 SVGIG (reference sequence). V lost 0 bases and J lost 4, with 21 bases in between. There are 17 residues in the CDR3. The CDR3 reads CAWSVYRGGAPTYGYTF. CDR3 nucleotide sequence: TGTGCCTGGAGTGTCTACCGTGGGGGCGCACCCACCTATGGCTACACCTTC. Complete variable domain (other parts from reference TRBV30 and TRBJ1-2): SQTIHQWPATLVQPVGSPLSLECTVEGTSNPNLYWYRQAAGRGLQLLFYSVGIGQISSEVPQNLSASRPQDRQFILSSKKLLLSDSGFYLCAWSVYRGGAPTYGYTFGSGTRLTVV.

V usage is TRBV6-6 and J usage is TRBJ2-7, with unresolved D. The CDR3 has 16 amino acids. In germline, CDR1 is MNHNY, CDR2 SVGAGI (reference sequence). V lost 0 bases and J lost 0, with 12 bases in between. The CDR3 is CASSYSPNIHSYEQYF. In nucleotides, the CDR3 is TGTGCCAGCAGTTACTCCCCTAATATTCACTCCTACGAGCAGTACTTC.

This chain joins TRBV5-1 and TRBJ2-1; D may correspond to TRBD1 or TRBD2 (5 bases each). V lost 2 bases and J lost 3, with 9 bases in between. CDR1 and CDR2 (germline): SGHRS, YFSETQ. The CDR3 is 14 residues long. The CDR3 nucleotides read TGCGCCAGCAGCTTTGAGGGGTTCTACAATGAGCAGTTCTTC. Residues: CASSFEGFYNEQFF.

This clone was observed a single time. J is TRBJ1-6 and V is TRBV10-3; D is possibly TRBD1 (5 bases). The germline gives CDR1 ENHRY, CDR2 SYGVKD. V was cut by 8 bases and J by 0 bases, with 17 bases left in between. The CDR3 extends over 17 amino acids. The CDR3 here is CAISPGAGVSYNSPLHF. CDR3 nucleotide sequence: TGTGCCATCTCTCCAGGTGCGGGGGTCTCCTATAATTCACCCCTCCACTTT.

CDR3 residues: CASRRGSGERVQFF. The CDR3 DNA reads TGTGCCAGCAGGAGGGGGAGCGGGGAACGGGTTCAGTTCTTC. The rearrangement links TRBV7-2 to TRBJ2-1, with D maybe TRBD2 (7 bases). Trimming took 6 bases from V and 13 from J, leaving 22 bases between them. Germline V CDR1 and CDR2: SGHTA, FQGNSA. The CDR3 covers 14 residues.

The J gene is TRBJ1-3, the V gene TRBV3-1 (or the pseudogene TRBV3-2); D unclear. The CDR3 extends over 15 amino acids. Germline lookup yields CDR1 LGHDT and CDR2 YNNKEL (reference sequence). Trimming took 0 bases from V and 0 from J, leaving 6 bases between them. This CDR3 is CASSQDMNSGNTIYF. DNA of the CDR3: TGTGCCAGCAGCCAAGATATGAACTCTGGAAACACCATATATTTT.

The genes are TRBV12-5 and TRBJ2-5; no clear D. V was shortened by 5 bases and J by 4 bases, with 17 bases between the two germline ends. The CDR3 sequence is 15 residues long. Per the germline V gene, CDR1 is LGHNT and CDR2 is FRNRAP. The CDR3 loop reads CASGPDAAVGETQYF. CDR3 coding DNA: TGTGCTAGTGGTCCGGACGCTGCGGTTGGAGAGACCCAGTACTTC.

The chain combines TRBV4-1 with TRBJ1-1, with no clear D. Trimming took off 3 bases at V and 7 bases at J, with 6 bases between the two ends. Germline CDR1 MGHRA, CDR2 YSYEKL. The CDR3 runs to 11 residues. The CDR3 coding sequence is TGCGCCAGCAGCCAGGGTGGTGAAGCTTTCTTT. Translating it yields CASSQGGEAFF.

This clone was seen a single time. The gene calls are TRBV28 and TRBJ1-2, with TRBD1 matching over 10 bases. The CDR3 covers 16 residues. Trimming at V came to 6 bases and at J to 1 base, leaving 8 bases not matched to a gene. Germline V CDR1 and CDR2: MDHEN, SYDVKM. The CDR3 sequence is CASSTGGTGVNYGYTF. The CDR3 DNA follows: TGTGCCAGCAGCACCGGCGGGACAGGGGTTAACTATGGCTACACCTTC.

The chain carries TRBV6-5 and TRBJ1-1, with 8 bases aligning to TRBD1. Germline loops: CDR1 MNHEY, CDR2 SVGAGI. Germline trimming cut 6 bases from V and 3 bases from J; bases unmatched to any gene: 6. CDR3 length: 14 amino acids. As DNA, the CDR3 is TGTGCCAGCAGCAATACAGGGGGGGACACTGAAGCTTTCTTT. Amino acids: CASSNTGGDTEAFF.